Below, 6 T cell receptor beta chains from the same sample are listed, as sequenced in a study of CD8 T cells in Susac syndrome. An input of roughly 0.45 to 1 ug of RNA was subjected to reverse transcription using random hexamers. From the immunoSEQ multiplex PCR reads, TCRdb called clonotypes with MiXCR, one entry per CDR3 protein. The table includes more than 85,000 distinct CDR3 sequences, 96% detected once. What was sequenced was CD4+ T cells from PBMCs. Every receptor here comes from a human donor in good health.

The chain couples TRBV6-2 or TRBV6-3 to TRBJ1-1, with no clear D. CDR1 is MNHEY, CDR2 SVGEGT, per germline. With 3 bases removed from V and 1 base from J, the gap between germline ends came to 9 bases. The CDR3 covers 14 residues. CDR3 protein: CASSYVAANTEAFF. The CDR3 DNA reads as TGTGCCAGCAGTTATGTGGCCGCGAACACTGAAGCTTTCTTT.

The rearrangement links TRBV18 to TRBJ2-2, with D possibly being TRBD2 (6 bases). Germline V gene sequence: CDR1 KGHSH, CDR2 LQKENI. The CDR3 contains 18 residues. The V end was cut by 2 bases, the J end by 3 bases, with 19 bases between. CDR3 bases: TGTGCCAGCTCACCAAACGGGACTCCCGAGTGGGACACCGGGGAGCTGTTTTTT. Protein sequence: CASSPNGTPEWDTGELFF.

The chain employs TRBV6-6 and TRBJ2-2; tentatively, D is TRBD2 (6 bases). Trimming stripped 5 bases from V and 5 bases from J, with 9 bases between. This CDR3 is built from 13 residues. Germline values: CDR1 MNHNY, CDR2 SVGAGI (reference sequence). CDR3 bases: TGTGCCAGCAGTCTAGCGCTAACCGGGGAGCTGTTTTTT. Its translation is CASSLALTGELFF.

Only one count was recorded for this clonotype. The rearrangement uses TRBV7-2 and TRBJ2-7; 9 nucleotides match TRBD1. Per germline, CDR1 SGHTA and CDR2 FQGNSA. This CDR3 region has 16 residues. The trim removed 1 base at V and 1 base at J, leaving 5 bases unmatched. The chain's CDR3 is CASSLGAGTGSYEQYF. CDR3 bases: TGTGCCAGCAGCTTAGGAGCCGGGACAGGGTCCTACGAGCAGTACTTC.

This chain joins TRBV6-2 or TRBV6-3 and TRBJ2-7; 7 bases agree with TRBD2. The germline V gene encodes CDR1 MNHEY and CDR2 SVGEGT. CDR3 size: 13 residues. Unmatched junction bases numbered 5, after V lost 6 bases and J lost 3 bases. Written as DNA, the CDR3 is TGTGCCAGCAGCCGTGGGGGGGGCTACGAGCAGTACTTC. Its translation: CASSRGGGYEQYF.

The J gene is TRBJ2-3, the V gene TRBV29-1; D possibly corresponds to TRBD1 (7 bases). V lost 5 bases and J lost 7, with 16 bases in between. Germline assignment: CDR1 SQVTM and CDR2 ANQGSEA. This CDR3 is built from 13 residues. CDR3 loop: CSVTDREANTQYF. CDR3 in DNA: TGCAGCGTTACCGACAGGGAGGCGAATACGCAGTATTTT.